This T cell receptor (beta chain) comes out of a study of blood T cells in healthy people across ages. Study outcomes and limitations: Roughly linear declines in TCR beta diversity per million T cells occurred with age. Changes seen in expanded clonotypes were possibly confounded by donor CMV status left unknown.

A second PCR, run for about 7 to 11 cycles, used a sample-barcoded 5' primer plus a J-beta primer mix. The template-switch adaptor, which had 12 random nucleotides, put a tag on each cDNA molecule. MiXCR was run by TCRdb on the 5' RACE reads, yielding one entry per CDR3 protein. The sample records roughly 1,700,000 distinct CDR3 sequences, roughly 27% being singletons. V trimming: 2 bases; J trimming: 0 bases; junction bases outside the gene matches: 9. The CDR3 contains 17 residues. Germline V gene lookup returns CDR1 MNHEY and CDR2 SMNVEV (reference sequence). This clonotype was seen many times. Its antigen is unknown.

The chain combines TRBV27 with TRBJ2-7, with 8 bases matching TRBD1. This receptor was taken from a woman in her 30s in good health. The sequencing sample was made of blood. The CDR3: CASSLSFPGQGSYEQYF. CDR3 nucleotides: TGTGCCAGCAGTTTAAGCTTTCCAGGACAGGGCTCCTACGAGCAGTACTTC.